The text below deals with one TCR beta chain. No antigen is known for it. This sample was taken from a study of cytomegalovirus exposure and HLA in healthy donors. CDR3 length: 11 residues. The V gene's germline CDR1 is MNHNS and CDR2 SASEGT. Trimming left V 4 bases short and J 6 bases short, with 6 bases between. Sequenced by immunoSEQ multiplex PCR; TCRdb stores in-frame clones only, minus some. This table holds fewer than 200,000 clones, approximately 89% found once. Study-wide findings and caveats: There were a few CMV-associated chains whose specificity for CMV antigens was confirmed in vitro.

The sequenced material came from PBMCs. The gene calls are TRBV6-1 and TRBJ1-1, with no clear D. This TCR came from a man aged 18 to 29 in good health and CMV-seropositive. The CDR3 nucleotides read TGTGCCAGCAGTGTGGGAGCTGAAGCTTTCTTT. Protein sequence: CASSVGAEAFF.